The T cell receptor beta chain under discussion was sequenced for a study of T-cell memory formation after mild COVID-19 (dated by TCRdb to the early 2020s). Background for the entire study: TCR sequence clusters from the two donors were found to be largely donor specific. In two donors, T-cell clones that expanded and contracted after mild COVID-19 were followed by sequencing TCRalpha and TCRbeta repertoires longitudinally. Two young, previously healthy adult volunteers, one female and one male, were included in the cohort. The paper's findings and limits, for the study overall: SARS-CoV-2 specificity of the second-wave clones peaking on day 37 was not confirmed. From day 15 to 85, contracting clones showed balanced CD4/CD8 phenotypes, whereas a second wave of clones that expanded from day 15 to 37 leaned towards CD4+. The study included only a couple of mild cases, and larger cohorts that include severe cases with pre-infection samples were judged to be necessary. Contracting CD4+ clones turned up mainly in the CM and EM memory subsets, whereas EMRA was where CD8+ clones were enriched. Some responding clones were found in pre-infection memory, which suggests that pre-existing cross-reactive memory T cells took part in the SARS-CoV-2 response.

Relative to germline, V is 7 bases shorter and J is 7 bases shorter, with 24 bases between their ends. Including cysteine and phenylalanine, the CDR3 has 16 amino acids. The DNA shown is the 48-base CDR3, in frame from base 1. Sequenced using an Illumina NovaSeq 6000. Using 5'RACE with constant-segment primers, TCRalpha and TCRbeta cDNA libraries were constructed, with sample barcodes and unique molecular identifiers added in the process. RNA was extracted from every sample with Trizol reagent. Amplification of the libraries took two PCR steps, and the second step added a second sample barcode plus Illumina TruSeq adapters. Sequencing of the libraries was done on an Illumina NovaSeq, producing 2 x 150 bp paired-end reads. Processing in the source paper ran as follows. The reads were demultiplexed and collapsed into UMI-guided consensus sequences using migec v1.2.7. Using mixcr v2.1.11, UMI consensuses were aligned to TRA and TRB V and J templates and then assembled into clonotypes. Clonotypes were classified as expanded or contracted when called significant by both edgeR and NoisET, with noise models trained on biological replicates. For edgeR calls, a false discovery rate-adjusted p below 0.01 and a log2 fold-change threshold of 1 were applied. As an exploratory analysis of dynamics, max-normalized trajectories of the 1000 most abundant clonotypes were examined with PCA combined with hierarchical clustering. Each responding clone was given a CD4 or CD8 phenotype based on the CD4+ and CD8+ repertoires, which had been sequenced separately. TCRdb trimmed public reads at Q25 via fastp, called clones via MiXCR and kept in-frame beta chains. Entries are consolidated by CDR3 protein sequence, retaining the most common genes and DNA. The V and J calls reflect TCRdb's pipeline rather than the authors' work. The sample table records some 250,000 distinct CDR3 sequences; 18% of these occur just once. The ten largest clones take up 23% of the sample.

Note on this clonotype: The target of this receptor is not known. There are no base qualities to consult, and no much larger clone falls within one base.

PBMCs were isolated by Ficoll-Paque density gradient centrifugation. Sequencing was done on a sample of PBMCs or a T cell subset sorted from them (not recorded which). The chain links TRBV12-3 or TRBV12-4 with TRBJ2-3, and TRBD2 may be the D gene, going by 7 matching bases. This TCR derives from a man aged 18 to 29 who had mild COVID-19 (a few samples of this study predate the infection). The sample titles of this study are shuffled in the database, so cell type and time point are left out; the donor was told from shared clones. DNA sequence: TGTGCCAGCACCGACGGGGGGCGGGGGTACGTTCATACGCAGTATTTT. This codes for CASTDGGRGYVHTQYF.